A selection of T cell receptor beta chains follows, all from one sample in a study of shared clonotypes between healthy human individuals. Generated by immunoSEQ multiplex PCR, the TCRdb table keeps only in-frame clones and is missing some. The data contain approximately 350,000 clones, about 97% of them singletons. Material for sequencing was memory CD8+ T cells sorted from blood. The origin of the receptors is a young man in good health. Each CDR3 is given with its conserved first and last residue. The D gene is left open where the match is weak. Not all rows give a size; the values are once, few, many and, for expanded clones, a class.

cdr3_length j_call clone_size v_call d_call cdr3_nt cdr3_aa
16 TRBJ2-3 NA TRBV5-5 NA TGTGCCAGCAGCTTGGCACCCGGGGGAGGCACAGATACGCAGTATTTT CASSLAPGGGTDTQYF
14 TRBJ1-5 NA TRBV7-2 NA TGTGCCAGCAGCTTGACAGATAGCAATCAGCCCCAGCATTTT CASSLTDSNQPQHF
15 TRBJ2-2 NA TRBV7-9 NA TGTGCCAGCAGCTTAGCGGGATCGAACACCGGGGAGCTGTTTTTT CASSLAGSNTGELFF
17 TRBJ2-7 NA TRBV27 NA TGTGCCAGCAGTTTAAGGAGACAGACAGGTAGGGGCTACGAGCAGTACTTC CASSLRRQTGRGYEQYF
14 TRBJ1-3 NA TRBV5-1 NA TGCGCCAGCAGCTTGGCCGGGTTTGGAAACACCATATATTTT CASSLAGFGNTIYF
15 TRBJ1-4 NA TRBV6-5 NA TGTGCCAGCAGTTACTGGGGGAGTGGGAATGAAAAACTGTTTTTT CASSYWGSGNEKLFF
15 TRBJ1-5 NA TRBV4-2 NA TGTGCCAGCAGCCAAGATAGCGGGTTAGATCAGCCCCAGCATTTT CASSQDSGLDQPQHF
12 TRBJ2-3 NA TRBV19 NA TGTGCCAGTAGTTTCAGGAGAGATACGCAGTATTTT CASSFRRDTQYF
12 TRBJ2-5 once TRBV2 NA TGTGCCAGCAGGGCCCCGGCAGAGACCCAGTACTTC CASRAPAETQYF
13 TRBJ2-7 once TRBV15 NA TGTGCCACCAGCAGAGATCACCCCTACGAGCAGTACTTC CATSRDHPYEQYF
13 TRBJ1-4 NA TRBV5-5 NA TGTGCCAGCAGCGCAGGACTCAATGAAAAACTGTTTTTT CASSAGLNEKLFF
12 TRBJ1-3 NA TRBV30 TRBD1 TGTGCCTGGAGTGGACAGGGCAACACCATATATTTT CAWSGQGNTIYF
13 TRBJ2-6 NA TRBV11-2 NA TGTGCCAGCCGAAGTCTCTTGGCCAACGTCCTGACTTTC CASRSLLANVLTF
12 TRBJ1-2 NA TRBV28 NA TGTGCCAGCAGTTTATCGTGGCGAGGCTACACCTTC CASSLSWRGYTF
15 TRBJ2-3 once TRBV28 TRBD2 TGTGCCAGCAGTCCGACTAGCGGGAGCACAGATACGCAGTATTTT CASSPTSGSTDTQYF
16 TRBJ1-1 NA TRBV5-6 NA TGTGCCAGCAGCTTGGCCTTTGGCAGAATGAACACTGAAGCTTTCTTT CASSLAFGRMNTEAFF
12 TRBJ2-7 NA TRBV28 NA TGTGCCAGCAACCCAGGGTCCTACGAGCAGTACTTC CASNPGSYEQYF
13 TRBJ2-1 NA TRBV25-1 NA TGTGCCAGCAGTGAATTCTCCTACAATGAGCAGTTCTTC CASSEFSYNEQFF
15 TRBJ1-1 NA TRBV5-1 NA TGCGCCAGCAGCCCCGACCTCCGGGGGAACACTGAAGCTTTCTTT CASSPDLRGNTEAFF
21 TRBJ2-1 NA TRBV12-5 NA TGTGCTAGTGGTTTGGTACGCACCGTCGATGGGCGGAGGACGGGATACAATGAGCAGTTCTTC CASGLVRTVDGRRTGYNEQFF
16 TRBJ2-5 once TRBV5-4 TRBD2 TGTGCCAGCAGCCCGGGACTAGCGGGAGAGCTGGAGACCCAGTACTTC CASSPGLAGELETQYF
18 TRBJ2-7 NA TRBV27 TRBD2 TGTGCCAGCAGCCGGGAGCGACTAGCGGGACCAAGCTCCTACGAGCAGTACTTC CASSRERLAGPSSYEQYF
18 TRBJ2-1 NA TRBV7-9 NA TGTGCCAGCAGCTTAAAGGCGCCAGGTCCTAGCTCCTACAATGAGCAGTTCTTC CASSLKAPGPSSYNEQFF
15 TRBJ2-7 NA TRBV5-6 TRBD2 TGTGCCAGCAGCTTGCCTAGTCTAGCGGGAGACGAGCAGTACTTC CASSLPSLAGDEQYF
15 TRBJ2-1 NA TRBV7-7 TRBD2 TGTGCTAGCAGCCCCGGGACTAGCTTGTTTATTGAGCAGTTCTTC CASSPGTSLFIEQFF
15 TRBJ1-2 NA TRBV29-1 NA TGCAGCGCGGCCCGTAATGACCGGCCGAACTATGGCTACACCTTC CSAARNDRPNYGYTF
13 TRBJ2-1 NA TRBV10-3 NA TGTGCCACCGGGGGCTACCAGGGAAATGAGCAGTTCTTC CATGGYQGNEQFF
14 TRBJ1-5 NA TRBV19 TRBD1 TGTGCCAGTAGTAGGACAGGGGGCATTCAGCCCCAGCATTTT CASSRTGGIQPQHF
14 TRBJ1-4 NA TRBV4-2 NA TGTGCCAGCAGGAGGGGTGCAACTAATGAAAAACTGTTTTTT CASRRGATNEKLFF
12 TRBJ2-1 NA TRBV28 TRBD2 TGTGCCACGGGACTAGCGTTGTCCGAGCAGTTCTTC CATGLALSEQFF
18 TRBJ2-3 NA TRBV9 TRBD2 TGTGCCAGCAGCGGGGGACTAGCGGGAGGAGAGGGGCCAGATACGCAGTATTTT CASSGGLAGGEGPDTQYF
15 TRBJ2-2 NA TRBV6-5 TRBD1 TGTGCCAGCAGGCCGGACAGGGGGATACCCGGGGAGCTGTTTTTT CASRPDRGIPGELFF
15 TRBJ2-7 NA TRBV6-5 TRBD2 TGTGCCAGCAGTTACTCTAGCGGGAGTCCCTACGAGCAGTACTTC CASSYSSGSPYEQYF
14 TRBJ2-7 NA TRBV28 TRBD2 TGTGCCAGCAGCCCCGCTAGCGGGAGCTACGAGCAGTACTTC CASSPASGSYEQYF
11 TRBJ2-7 once TRBV27 NA TGTGCCAGCATGCCCCGCAACGAGCAGTACTTC CASMPRNEQYF
18 TRBJ2-7 NA TRBV4-1 NA TGCGCCAGCAGCCAAGGCCCGGGGAGGGCGGGACAAGCCTACGAGCAGTACTTC CASSQGPGRAGQAYEQYF